The 29 T cell receptor beta chains listed next were all sequenced from one sample in a study of blood T cell repertoires in COVID-19. Sequencing was performed with immunoSEQ multiplex PCR; in TCRdb, only in-frame clones are kept and a portion is missing. Here the sample spans under 200,000 clones, 80% being singletons. Sample: PBMCs or T cells enriched from blood (not recorded which). These receptors all come from a woman aged 55-75 years who had recovered from COVID-19.

J is TRBJ1-4 and V is TRBV24-1; 10 nucleotides align to TRBD1. The CDR3 extends over 16 amino acids. V was clipped by 4 bases and J by 5 bases; unmatched bases: 6. The germline V gene encodes CDR1 KGHDR and CDR2 SFDVKD. In DNA form, the CDR3 reads TGTGCCACCAGTGAGGGACGGACAGGGGGGAATGAAAAACTGTTTTTT. Its protein product is CATSEGRTGGNEKLFF.

This clone was seen only once. The CDR3 region is CASSETKHQGGEQFF. CDR3 DNA sequence: TGTGCCAGCAGTGAAACCAAACATCAGGGAGGTGAGCAGTTCTTC. This chain joins TRBV25-1 and TRBJ2-1, with D perhaps TRBD2 (6 bases). The CDR3 extends over 15 amino acids. Trimming took 2 bases from V and 9 from J, leaving 17 bases between them. CDR1 and CDR2 from the germline V gene are MGHDK and SYGVNS.

V and J are TRBV2 and TRBJ1-1, with TRBD1 identical over 9 bases. The V segment lost 7 bases and the J segment 4 bases; nucleotides outside the gene matches: 7. Looked up from germline, CDR1 is SNHLY and CDR2 is FYNNEI. This CDR3 contains 14 residues. CDR3 in DNA: TGTGCCAGCACTAGGACAGGGGCGGGCACTGAAGCTTTCTTT. It translates to CASTRTGAGTEAFF.

The V and J genes are TRBV5-1 and TRBJ1-4; TRBD1 agrees at 8 bases. V trimming: 2 bases; J trimming: 5 bases; junction bases outside the gene matches: 5. CDR1 is SGHRS, CDR2 YFSETQ, per germline. The CDR3 is 15 amino acids. For the CDR3, the DNA is TGCGCCAGCAGCTTAGGTAGACAGGGGAATGAAAAACTGTTTTTT. This translates into CASSLGRQGNEKLFF.

This chain's CDR3 is CASSVDTSYGYTF. CDR3 nucleotide sequence: TGTGCCAGCAGCGTAGACACGTCCTATGGCTACACCTTC. The V call is TRBV14, the J call TRBJ1-2; D is uncertain. This CDR3 has 13 residues. CDR1 SGHDN and CDR2 FVKESK come from the germline V gene. The V end was cut by 5 bases, the J end by 4 bases, with 11 bases between.

The CDR3 DNA reads as TGCGCCAGCAGTGAGAGGCCAACGGGGGGGCCTCTGGGTACGCAGTATTTT. This sequence encodes CASSERPTGGPLGTQYF. This chain links TRBV10-1 with TRBJ2-3; 8 nucleotides line up with TRBD2. V shed 2 bases and J 8 bases; nucleotides not matched to a gene: 15. CDR1 and CDR2 (germline): WNHNN, SYGVQD (reference sequence). This CDR3 is built from 17 residues.

This clone was seen only a few times. V usage is TRBV4-1 and J usage is TRBJ2-3, with 9 positions matching TRBD2. The CDR3 runs 17 residues. Germline V gene lookup returns CDR1 MGHRA and CDR2 YSYEKL. The junction had 8 bases not matched to a gene; V was cut back by 0 bases and J by 4 bases. The CDR3 spells CASSQDPPSGKADTQYF. The CDR3 region has the DNA TGCGCCAGCAGCCAAGATCCCCCTAGCGGGAAAGCAGATACGCAGTATTTT.

The chain employs TRBV2 and TRBJ2-7; 8 bases match TRBD1. This CDR3 has 14 amino acids. Germline V CDR1 and CDR2: SNHLY, FYNNEI. Trimming took 4 bases from V and 6 from J; bases not matched to a gene: 8. CDR3 region: CASSAWTGIAEQYF. Written as DNA, the CDR3 is TGTGCCAGCAGTGCCTGGACAGGGATCGCCGAGCAGTACTTC. The full variable domain, completed using reference TRBV2 and TRBJ2-7, is EPEVTQTPSHQVTQMGQEVILRCVPISNHLYFYWYRQILGQKVEFLVSFYNNEISEKSEIFDDQFSVERPDGSNFTLKIRSTKLEDSAMYFCASSAWTGIAEQYFGPGTRLTVT.

V gene TRBV12-5 combines with J gene TRBJ1-1; 7 bases are shared with TRBD1. CDR3 length: 16 amino acids. Trimming removed 6 bases from V and 0 bases from J; junction bases left unmatched: 10. CDR1 LGHNT and CDR2 FRNRAP come from the germline V gene. The CDR3 loop reads CASGLTGRFMNTEAFF. The CDR3 DNA is TGTGCTAGTGGCCTGACAGGGCGGTTTATGAACACTGAAGCTTTCTTT.

The J gene is TRBJ2-7, the V gene TRBV5-6; 12 bases are a match to TRBD1. V lost 1 base to trimming and J lost 3 bases; unmatched junction nucleotides: 5. This CDR3 region has 16 residues. Germline CDR1 reads SGHDT; CDR2 reads YYEEEE. CDR3 protein: CASSLFRDRGLYEQYF. The CDR3 coding sequence is TGTGCCAGCAGCTTGTTCCGGGACAGGGGGCTCTACGAGCAGTACTTC.

The chain links TRBV4-1 to TRBJ2-7; possibly TRBD1 for D (5 bases). The V gene's germline CDR1 is MGHRA and CDR2 YSYEKL. The CDR3 is 16 amino acids. Trimming removed 0 bases from V and 0 bases from J, with 12 bases in between. CDR3 protein: CASSQDFYRSSYEQYF. DNA for the CDR3: TGCGCCAGCAGCCAAGATTTTTACAGGTCCTCCTACGAGCAGTACTTC.

The chain links TRBV10-1 to TRBJ2-5; 7 bases fit TRBD2. Losses at the gene ends were 0 bases for V and 1 base for J; bases not matched to a gene: 5. Germline CDR1 is WNHNN and CDR2 is SYGVQD (reference sequence). This CDR3 is 16 amino acids long. The CDR3, as DNA: TGCGCCAGCAGTGAGTCGTGGGGGGGTACCCAAGAGACCCAGTACTTC. As protein: CASSESWGGTQETQYF.

The V gene is TRBV11-1, the J gene TRBJ2-1; 9 nucleotides align to TRBD1. Trimming at V came to 2 bases and at J to 10 bases, leaving 12 bases not matched to a gene. This CDR3 region has 16 residues. The germline CDR1 and CDR2 sequences are SGHAT and FQDESV (reference sequence). CDR3 nucleotides: TGTGCCAGCAGCTTATCCCCACCTCGGACAGGGGACGAGCAGTTCTTC. Encoded protein: CASSLSPPRTGDEQFF.

The chain links TRBV30 to TRBJ2-1; 7 bases fit TRBD2. This CDR3 contains 14 residues. With 5 bases clipped from V and 1 base from J, the junction kept 5 bases outside the gene matches. CDR1 and CDR2 (germline): GTSNPN, SVGIG (reference sequence). The CDR3 nucleotides read TGTGCCTGGCGTCGGGGGGAGTCCTACAATGAGCAGTTCTTC. It codes for CAWRRGESYNEQFF. Full variable domain (outside the CDR3, taken from reference TRBV30 and TRBJ2-1): SQTIHQWPATLVQPVGSPLSLECTVEGTSNPNLYWYRQAAGRGLQLLFYSVGIGQISSEVPQNLSASRPQDRQFILSSKKLLLSDSGFYLCAWRRGESYNEQFFGPGTRLTVL.

This clone appeared a few times. The chain couples TRBV5-1 to TRBJ1-2; 7 bases are shared with TRBD1. V gave up 4 bases and J gave up 6 bases; unmatched junction bases: 6. The CDR3 spans 13 residues. From germline, CDR1 is SGHRS and CDR2 YFSETQ. The DNA of the CDR3 is TGCGCCAGCAGCATCGGGACAGCCCATGGCTACACCTTC. Protein sequence: CASSIGTAHGYTF.

The chain links TRBV6-5 to TRBJ1-2; 7 bases map to TRBD1. The CDR3 runs 14 residues. The germline V gene encodes CDR1 MNHEY and CDR2 SVGAGI. Germline trimming cut 2 bases from V and 5 bases from J; bases unmatched to any gene: 5. CDR3 DNA: TGTGCCAGCAGTTACGACCTACAGGGGTATGGCTACACCTTC. Translating gives CASSYDLQGYGYTF.

The rearrangement uses TRBV5-1 and TRBJ1-1, with D hard to call. Trimming removed 4 bases from V and 10 bases from J, with 17 bases in between. The CDR3 sequence is 13 residues long. The germline V gene has CDR1 SGHRS and CDR2 YFSETQ. The CDR3 bases are TGCGCCAGCAGCAGGGATACGGGAGGACCAGCTTTCTTT. This gives the protein CASSRDTGGPAFF.

The chain combines TRBV12-3 or TRBV12-4 with TRBJ1-1, with D possibly TRBD1 on 6 matching bases. The V end was cut by 4 bases, the J end by 8 bases, with 11 bases between. There are 12 residues in the CDR3. This CDR3 is CASSYREIEAFF. CDR3 nucleotide sequence: TGTGCCAGCAGTTACAGGGAGATAGAAGCTTTCTTT.

V usage is TRBV6-1 and J usage is TRBJ2-3; 7 bases are a match to TRBD2. The ends lost 2 bases at V and 0 bases at J; junction bases unmatched: 8. Germline-derived CDR1 and CDR2 are MNHNS and SASEGT. The CDR3 has 17 residues. CDR3 residues: CASSERFLAASTDTQYF. The CDR3 DNA is TGTGCCAGCAGTGAAAGGTTCCTAGCGGCGAGCACAGATACGCAGTATTTT.

The chain employs TRBV3-1 (or the pseudogene TRBV3-2) and TRBJ2-5; D unresolved. This CDR3 comprises 15 residues. Germline CDR1 and CDR2: LGHDT and YNNKEL (reference sequence). With 4 bases removed from V and 4 bases from J, the gap between germline ends came to 16 bases. CDR3 DNA sequence: TGTGCCAGCAGCCTAGAATTGCGTTCGCGAGAGACCCAGTACTTC. Residues: CASSLELRSRETQYF.

This clone was recorded once. This chain uses TRBV5-4 with TRBJ2-5; D perhaps matches TRBD2 (6 bases). Germline CDR1 and CDR2: SGHNT and YYREEE (reference sequence). Trimming removed 5 bases from V and 5 bases from J, with 16 bases in between. CDR3 length equals 14 residues. The CDR3 sequence: CASRSGSSRETQYF. In DNA, the CDR3 is TGTGCCAGCAGATCCGGGAGCTCCAGGGAGACCCAGTACTTC.

V usage is TRBV6-5 and J usage is TRBJ2-5; D is perhaps TRBD1 (6 bases). V lost 2 bases and J lost 4, with 17 bases in between. Germline V gene lookup returns CDR1 MNHEY and CDR2 SVGAGI. This CDR3 has 16 residues. The CDR3 spells CASSYRGQWGGETQYF. The CDR3 DNA reads TGTGCCAGCAGTTACCGCGGACAGTGGGGCGGAGAGACCCAGTACTTC.

This chain links TRBV29-1 with TRBJ1-2, with D perhaps TRBD1 (6 bases). The germline gives CDR1 SQVTM, CDR2 ANQGSEA. V dropped 4 bases and J dropped 4 bases, with 7 bases sitting between them. The CDR3 sequence is 11 residues long. CDR3 in DNA: TGCAGCGTTGGGACAGTCTATGGCTACACCTTC. Translation gives CSVGTVYGYTF.

The CDR3 region is CASIPRDSLGDTQYF. DNA of the CDR3: TGTGCCAGCATCCCCCGGGACTCCCTTGGGGATACGCAGTATTTT. J is TRBJ2-3 and V is TRBV5-6; weak D call: TRBD2 (6 bases). The germline V gene has CDR1 SGHDT and CDR2 YYEEEE. This CDR3 region has 15 residues. V lost 6 bases, J lost 6 bases, and 20 bases lay in between. The complete variable domain, with remaining parts taken from reference TRBV5-6 and TRBJ2-3, reads DAGVTQSPTHLIKTRGQQVTLRCSPKSGHDTVSWYQQALGQGPQFIFQYYEEEERQRGNFPDRFSGHQFPNYSSELNVNALLLGDSALYLCASIPRDSLGDTQYFGPGTRLTVL.

Only a few counts were recorded for this clone. The V and J genes are TRBV5-1 and TRBJ2-5; D is uncertain. CDR3 length: 12 residues. Germline lookup yields CDR1 SGHRS and CDR2 YFSETQ. Trimming took off 0 bases at V and 5 bases at J, with 5 bases between the two ends. The CDR3 nucleotides read TGCGCCAGCAGCTTGGCTACGGAGACCCAGTACTTC. It codes for CASSLATETQYF.

The chain employs TRBV5-8 and TRBJ2-1, with D possibly TRBD1 on 6 matching bases. The CDR3 is 15 amino acids. Germline V gene sequence: CDR1 SGHTS, CDR2 YDEGEE. V lost 6 bases, J lost 1 base, and 14 bases lay in between. CDR3 region: CASTLQGDSYNEQFF. The CDR3 DNA is TGTGCCAGCACCCTACAGGGCGATTCCTACAATGAGCAGTTCTTC.

The chain combines TRBV5-1 with TRBJ2-4, with D possibly being TRBD1 (5 bases). CDR1 and CDR2 from the germline V gene are SGHRS and YFSETQ. The CDR3 has 13 amino acids. Trimming left V 4 bases short and J 5 bases short, with 10 bases between. The CDR3 sequence is CASSAGQENIQYF. The CDR3 bases are TGCGCCAGCAGCGCAGGGCAGGAAAACATTCAGTACTTC.

This chain uses TRBV2 with TRBJ1-2; 11 bases agree with TRBD1. Trimming cost V 6 bases and J 6 bases; bases outside gene matches: 3. This CDR3 contains 13 residues. CDR1 and CDR2 from the germline V gene are SNHLY and FYNNEI. In DNA, the CDR3 is TGTGCCAGCAGAGGACAGGGGGCTGATGGCTACACCTTC. This gives the protein CASRGQGADGYTF. Combining the CDR3 with reference TRBV2 and TRBJ1-2 gives the whole variable domain EPEVTQTPSHQVTQMGQEVILRCVPISNHLYFYWYRQILGQKVEFLVSFYNNEISEKSEIFDDQFSVERPDGSNFTLKIRSTKLEDSAMYFCASRGQGADGYTFGSGTRLTVV.

V usage is TRBV28 and J usage is TRBJ1-1, with 11 bases identical to TRBD1. V lost 5 bases and J lost 4; bases outside the gene matches: 3. Germline values: CDR1 MDHEN, CDR2 SYDVKM. The CDR3 totals 14 residues. The CDR3 DNA is TGTGCCAGCAGTCGGACAGGGGGCAGCACTGAAGCTTTCTTT. As protein: CASSRTGGSTEAFF.